This T cell receptor beta chain stems from a study of blood T cells in healthy people across ages. Study-wide results and limits: It was not known whether donors were CMV positive (a possible confounder of expanded clonotype changes). As age increased, TCR beta diversity per million T cells fell in a roughly linear fashion.

The CDR3 loop spans 16 amino acids. Trimming removed 6 bases at V and 4 bases at J, with 18 bases between. Germline CDR1 reads MNHEY; CDR2 reads SVGAGI. Worth noting for this clonotype: No antigen is known for it.

The authors drew 8 to 10 milliliters of peripheral blood from each donor. A second PCR, run for about 7 to 11 cycles, used a sample-barcoded 5' primer plus a J-beta primer mix. Each cDNA molecule was tagged by a template-switch adaptor with 12 random nucleotides. TCRdb re-derived calls from the 5' RACE reads in MiXCR, one entry per CDR3 protein. The table shows 710,000 or so distinct CDR3 sequences, with about 24% occurring only once. Sequencing used blood. This chain connects TRBV6-5 to TRBJ2-2; tentatively, D is TRBD1 (5 bases). The TCR comes from a man between 65 and 85 years old in good health. Here the CDR3 DNA reads TGTGCCAGCAGCCCCTTGGGGCCCAGTTCCACCGGGGAGCTGTTTTTT. It translates to CASSPLGPSSTGELFF.